A selection of T cell receptor beta chains follows, all from one sample in a study of PD-1 blockade in classical Hodgkin lymphoma. Profiled with immunoSEQ multiplex PCR; TCRdb holds only in-frame clones, not every one. The table lists about 40,000 clones, over 65% of them singletons, with 9.5% to 13% in the top ten. This specimen consisted of peripheral blood mononuclear cells (PBMCs), obtained at baseline. All receptors derive from a human donor with classical Hodgkin lymphoma. CDR3s leave out the opening cysteine and the closing phenylalanine or tryptophan. The order of the fields is J gene, V gene, CDR3 protein.

J: TRBJ2-3; V: TRBV30; CDR3: AWSVRASGTSTDTQY
J: TRBJ2-1; V: TRBV7-9; CDR3: ASSSLISAEQF
J: TRBJ2-2; V: TRBV14; CDR3: ASSQAKTVYANTGELF
J: TRBJ2-5; V: TRBV9; CDR3: ASSVVPEETQY
J: TRBJ2-2; V: TRBV25-1; CDR3: ASSDTGTLNTGELF
J: TRBJ2-7; V: TRBV15; CDR3: ATSRQGLSYEQY
J: TRBJ2-7; V: TRBV10-2; CDR3: ASSPTGISEQY
J: TRBJ2-2; V: TRBV7-3; CDR3: ASSPDTGELF
J: TRBJ2-7; V: TRBV9; CDR3: ASSVEAGGSYEQY
J: TRBJ2-1; V: TRBV21-1; CDR3: ASSNSDGRGGEQF
J: TRBJ1-1; V: TRBV5-1; CDR3: ASSNPGGGTEAF
J: TRBJ1-2; V: TRBV2; CDR3: ASSEGSFYGYT
J: TRBJ2-5; V: TRBV18; CDR3: ASSPPGGETQY
J: TRBJ2-5; V: TRBV6-6; CDR3: ASSKGVTGGETQY
J: TRBJ1-1; V: TRBV2; CDR3: ASSRDTTEAF
J: TRBJ2-3; V: TRBV2; CDR3: ASSKSTDTQY
J: TRBJ2-7; V: TRBV27; CDR3: ASSLSGDHEQY
J: TRBJ1-1; V: TRBV27; CDR3: ASSLGKNTEAF
J: TRBJ1-2; V: TRBV5-4; CDR3: ASSLQGAGYGYT
J: TRBJ2-4; V: TRBV28; CDR3: ASRAGTENIQY
J: TRBJ2-1; V: TRBV7-7; CDR3: ASSPRGDWSSYNEQF
J: TRBJ1-6; V: TRBV2; CDR3: ASSEGTTHNSPLH
J: TRBJ2-7; V: TRBV6-5; CDR3: ASSYSRDRSYEQY
J: TRBJ2-1; V: TRBV5-1; CDR3: ASSSGLASSYNEQF
J: TRBJ2-7; V: TRBV2; CDR3: ASSTPGVAASYEQY
J: TRBJ2-7; V: TRBV7-2; CDR3: ASSLVPLAGDEQY
J: TRBJ1-2; V: TRBV18; CDR3: ASSPGGAWGYT
J: TRBJ1-4; V: TRBV19; CDR3: ASKPGRGWEKLF
J: TRBJ1-2; V: TRBV30; CDR3: AWSRDRPYGYT
J: TRBJ2-7; V: TRBV2; CDR3: ASSRAWAYEQY
J: TRBJ1-1; V: TRBV10-1; CDR3: ASSRDRNTEAF
J: TRBJ2-5; V: TRBV5-6; CDR3: ASTKHETQY
J: TRBJ2-4; V: TRBV7-2; CDR3: ASSLSIGIRQGNIQY
J: TRBJ1-2; V: TRBV6-5; CDR3: ASSPIGRGYYGYT
J: TRBJ1-4; V: TRBV11-2; CDR3: ASSPYLGSEKLF
J: TRBJ2-5; V: TRBV7-8; CDR3: ASSEGFGGSVETQY
J: TRBJ2-3; V: TRBV6-5; CDR3: ASSHGGSDTQY
J: TRBJ2-7; V: TRBV19; CDR3: ASSRTGPSYEQY
J: TRBJ2-5; V: TRBV19; CDR3: ASRASGGEETQY
J: TRBJ2-5; V: TRBV10-3; CDR3: AISDSGVEETQY
J: TRBJ1-1; V: TRBV7-9; CDR3: ASSLYGLNTEAF
J: TRBJ1-2; V: TRBV21-1; CDR3: ASSKGGTGWVGYT
J: TRBJ1-1; V: TRBV7-9; CDR3: ASSSVGDRWNTEAF
J: TRBJ2-1; V: TRBV15; CDR3: ATSRRGLASNEQF
J: TRBJ1-4; V: TRBV5-6; CDR3: ATRSWGQISEKLF
J: TRBJ2-1; V: TRBV28; CDR3: ASRISASSYNEQF
J: TRBJ2-7; V: TRBV10-3; CDR3: AISESQDRGHEQY
J: TRBJ1-5; V: TRBV18; CDR3: ASSTRVGNQPQH
J: TRBJ2-7; V: TRBV11-2; CDR3: ASSLYVGALAGVYEQY
J: TRBJ1-3; V: TRBV19; CDR3: ASSHPGDGNTIY
J: TRBJ2-1; V: TRBV7-2; CDR3: ASSLGLNNEQF
J: TRBJ2-1; V: TRBV6-6; CDR3: ASSSWDSYNEQF
J: TRBJ2-3; V: TRBV7-3; CDR3: ASSRLAQSTDTQY
J: TRBJ2-2; V: TRBV27; CDR3: ASSHRQGNTGELF